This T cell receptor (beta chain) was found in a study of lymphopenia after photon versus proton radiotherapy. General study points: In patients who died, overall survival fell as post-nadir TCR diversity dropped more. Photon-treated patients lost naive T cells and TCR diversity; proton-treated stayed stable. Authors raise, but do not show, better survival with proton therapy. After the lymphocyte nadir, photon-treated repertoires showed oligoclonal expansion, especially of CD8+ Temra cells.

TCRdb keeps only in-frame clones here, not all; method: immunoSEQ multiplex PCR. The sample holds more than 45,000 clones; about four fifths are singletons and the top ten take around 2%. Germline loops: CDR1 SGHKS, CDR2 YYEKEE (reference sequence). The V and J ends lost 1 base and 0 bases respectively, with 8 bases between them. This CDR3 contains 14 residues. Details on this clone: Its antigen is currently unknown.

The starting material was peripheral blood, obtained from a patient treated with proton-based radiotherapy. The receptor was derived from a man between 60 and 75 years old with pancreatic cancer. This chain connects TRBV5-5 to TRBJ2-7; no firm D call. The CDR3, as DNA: TGTGCCAGCAGCTTGTCCGACACCTCCTACGAGCAGTACTTC. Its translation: CASSLSDTSYEQYF.